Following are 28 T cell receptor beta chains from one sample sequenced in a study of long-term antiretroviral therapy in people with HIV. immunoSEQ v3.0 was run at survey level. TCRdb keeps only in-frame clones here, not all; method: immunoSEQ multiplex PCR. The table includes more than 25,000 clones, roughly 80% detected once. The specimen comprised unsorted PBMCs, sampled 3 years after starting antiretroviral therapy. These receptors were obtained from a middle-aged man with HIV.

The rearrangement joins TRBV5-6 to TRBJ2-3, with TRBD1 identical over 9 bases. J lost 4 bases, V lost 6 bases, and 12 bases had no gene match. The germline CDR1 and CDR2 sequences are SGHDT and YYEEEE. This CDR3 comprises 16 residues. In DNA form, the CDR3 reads TGTGCCAGCAAGCGGACGGGACAGGGCCTCTCAGATACGCAGTATTTT. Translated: CASKRTGQGLSDTQYF.

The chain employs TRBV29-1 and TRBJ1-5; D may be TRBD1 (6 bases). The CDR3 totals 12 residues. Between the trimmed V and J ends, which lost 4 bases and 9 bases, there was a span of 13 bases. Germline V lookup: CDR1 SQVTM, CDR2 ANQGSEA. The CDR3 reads CSVGQDWVPQHF. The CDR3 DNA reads TGCAGCGTTGGACAGGATTGGGTGCCCCAGCATTTT.

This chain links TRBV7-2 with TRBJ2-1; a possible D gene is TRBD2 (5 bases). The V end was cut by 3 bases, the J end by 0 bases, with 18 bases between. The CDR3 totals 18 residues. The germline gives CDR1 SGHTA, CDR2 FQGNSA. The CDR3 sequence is CASSFGQRKTFSYNEQFF. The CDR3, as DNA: TGTGCCAGCAGCTTCGGTCAGCGGAAGACTTTCTCCTACAATGAGCAGTTCTTC.

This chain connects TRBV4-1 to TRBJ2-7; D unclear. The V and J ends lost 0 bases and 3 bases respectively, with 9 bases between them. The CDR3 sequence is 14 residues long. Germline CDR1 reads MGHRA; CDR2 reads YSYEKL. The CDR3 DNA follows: TGCGCCAGCAGCCAAGATCCCCGCAACTACGAGCAGTACTTC. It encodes CASSQDPRNYEQYF.

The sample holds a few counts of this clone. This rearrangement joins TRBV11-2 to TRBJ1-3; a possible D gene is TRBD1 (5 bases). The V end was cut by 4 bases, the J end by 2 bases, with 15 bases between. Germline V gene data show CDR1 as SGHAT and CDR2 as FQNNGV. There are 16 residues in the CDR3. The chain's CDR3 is CASSSMPGGTGNTIYF. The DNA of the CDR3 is TGTGCCAGCAGCTCAATGCCGGGGGGAACTGGAAACACCATATATTTT.

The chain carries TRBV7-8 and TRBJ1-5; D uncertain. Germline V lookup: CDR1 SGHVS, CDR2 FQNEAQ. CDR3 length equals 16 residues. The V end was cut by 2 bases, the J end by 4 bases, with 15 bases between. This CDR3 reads CASSLNGRSVNQPQHF. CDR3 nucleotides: TGTGCCAGCAGCTTAAATGGCCGGTCGGTAAATCAGCCCCAGCATTTT.

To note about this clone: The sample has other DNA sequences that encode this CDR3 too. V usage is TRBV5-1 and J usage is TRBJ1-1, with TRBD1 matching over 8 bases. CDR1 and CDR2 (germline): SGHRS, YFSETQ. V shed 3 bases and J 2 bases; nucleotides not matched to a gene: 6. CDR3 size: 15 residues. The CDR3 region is CASSSAGTGNTEAFF. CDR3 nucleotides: TGCGCCAGCAGCTCTGCCGGGACAGGCAACACTGAAGCTTTCTTT.

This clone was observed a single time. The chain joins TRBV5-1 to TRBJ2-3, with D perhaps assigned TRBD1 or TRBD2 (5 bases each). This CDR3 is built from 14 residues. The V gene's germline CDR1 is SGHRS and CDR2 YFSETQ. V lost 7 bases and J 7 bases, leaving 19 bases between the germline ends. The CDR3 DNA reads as TGCGCCAGCCAAGAACGAGGGGTGGTAAATACGCAGTATTTT. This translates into CASQERGVVNTQYF.

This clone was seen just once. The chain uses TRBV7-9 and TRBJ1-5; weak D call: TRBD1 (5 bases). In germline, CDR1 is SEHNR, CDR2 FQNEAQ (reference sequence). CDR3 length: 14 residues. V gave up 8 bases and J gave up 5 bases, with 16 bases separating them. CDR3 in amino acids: CASGRSGDHQPQHF. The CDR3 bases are TGTGCCAGCGGACGGTCGGGGGATCATCAGCCCCAGCATTTT.

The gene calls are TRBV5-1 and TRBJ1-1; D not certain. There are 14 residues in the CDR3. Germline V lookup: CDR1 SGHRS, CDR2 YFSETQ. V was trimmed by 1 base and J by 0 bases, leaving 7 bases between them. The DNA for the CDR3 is TGCGCCAGCAGCTTGATAGACATGAACACTGAAGCTTTCTTT. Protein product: CASSLIDMNTEAFF.

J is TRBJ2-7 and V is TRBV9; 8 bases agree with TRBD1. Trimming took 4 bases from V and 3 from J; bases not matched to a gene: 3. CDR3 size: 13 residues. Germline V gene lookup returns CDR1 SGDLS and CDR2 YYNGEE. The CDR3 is CASSLTGGYEQYF. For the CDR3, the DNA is TGTGCCAGCAGCCTAACAGGGGGCTACGAGCAGTACTTC.

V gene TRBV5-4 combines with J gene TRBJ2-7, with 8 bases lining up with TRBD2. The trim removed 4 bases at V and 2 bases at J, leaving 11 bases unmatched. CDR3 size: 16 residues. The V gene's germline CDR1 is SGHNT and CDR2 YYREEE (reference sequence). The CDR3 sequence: CASSPNGGVRPYEQYF. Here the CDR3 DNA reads TGTGCCAGCAGCCCTAACGGGGGGGTAAGGCCCTACGAGCAGTACTTC.

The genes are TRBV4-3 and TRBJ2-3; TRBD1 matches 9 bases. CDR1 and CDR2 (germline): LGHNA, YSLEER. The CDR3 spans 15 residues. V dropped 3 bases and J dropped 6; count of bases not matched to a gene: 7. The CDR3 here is CASSQGTGRGDTQYF. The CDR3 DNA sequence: TGCGCCAGCAGCCAGGGGACAGGGCGGGGGGATACGCAGTATTTT.

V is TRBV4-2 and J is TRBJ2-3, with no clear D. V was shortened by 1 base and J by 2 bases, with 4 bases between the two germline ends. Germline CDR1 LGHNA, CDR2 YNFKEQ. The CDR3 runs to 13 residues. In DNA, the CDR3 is TGTGCCAGCAGCCAAGCCCACACAGATACGCAGTATTTT. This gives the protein CASSQAHTDTQYF.

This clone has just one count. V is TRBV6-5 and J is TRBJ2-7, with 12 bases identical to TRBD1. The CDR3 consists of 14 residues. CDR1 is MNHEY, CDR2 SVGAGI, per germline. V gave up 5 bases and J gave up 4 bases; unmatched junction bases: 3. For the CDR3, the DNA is TGTGCCAGCAGTCCGGGACAGGGGGCGTACGAGCAGTACTTC. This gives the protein CASSPGQGAYEQYF.

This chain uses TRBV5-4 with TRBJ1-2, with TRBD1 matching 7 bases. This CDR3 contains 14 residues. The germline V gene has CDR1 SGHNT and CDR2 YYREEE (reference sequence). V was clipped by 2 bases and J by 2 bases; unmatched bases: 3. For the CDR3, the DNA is TGTGCCAGCAGCTTAAAGGGGGCGAACTATGGCTACACCTTC. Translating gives CASSLKGANYGYTF.

The CDR3 spells CASSVAPTRGSGNTIYF. CDR3 DNA sequence: TGTGCCAGCAGCGTAGCTCCAACAAGGGGCTCTGGAAACACCATATATTTT. The chain uses TRBV9 and TRBJ1-3, with D possibly matching TRBD1 (5 bases). V lost 0 bases and J 0 bases, leaving 13 bases between the germline ends. The germline V gene encodes CDR1 SGDLS and CDR2 YYNGEE. This CDR3 is 17 amino acids long.

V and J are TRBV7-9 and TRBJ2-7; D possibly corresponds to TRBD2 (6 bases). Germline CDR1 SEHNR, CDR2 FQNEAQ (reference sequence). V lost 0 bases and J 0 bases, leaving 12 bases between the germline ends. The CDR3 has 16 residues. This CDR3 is CASSLALGSDSYEQYF. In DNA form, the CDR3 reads TGTGCCAGCAGCTTAGCCCTCGGGAGTGACTCCTACGAGCAGTACTTC.

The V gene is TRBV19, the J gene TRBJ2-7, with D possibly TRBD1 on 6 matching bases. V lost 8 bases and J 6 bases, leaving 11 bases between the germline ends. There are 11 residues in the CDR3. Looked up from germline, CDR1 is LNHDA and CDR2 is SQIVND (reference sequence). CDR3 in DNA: TGTGCCAGTTCCGTGGGGGCCGAGCAGTACTTC. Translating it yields CASSVGAEQYF.

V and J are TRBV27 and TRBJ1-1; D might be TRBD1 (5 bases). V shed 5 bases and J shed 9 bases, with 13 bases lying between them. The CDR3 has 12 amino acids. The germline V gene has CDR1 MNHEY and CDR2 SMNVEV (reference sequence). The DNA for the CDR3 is TGTGCCAGCAGTGCTCCGGGGCGGAAAGCTTTCTTT. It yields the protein CASSAPGRKAFF.

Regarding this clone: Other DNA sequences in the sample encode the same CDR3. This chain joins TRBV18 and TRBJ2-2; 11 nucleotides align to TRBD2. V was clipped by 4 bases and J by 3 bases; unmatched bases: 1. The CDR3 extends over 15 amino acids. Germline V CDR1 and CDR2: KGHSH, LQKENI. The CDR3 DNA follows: TGTGCCAGCTCACAACTAGCGGGAGACACCGGGGAGCTGTTTTTT. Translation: CASSQLAGDTGELFF. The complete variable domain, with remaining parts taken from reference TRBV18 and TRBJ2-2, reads NAGVMQNPRHLVRRRGQEARLRCSPMKGHSHVYWYRQLPEEGLKFMVYLQKENIIDESGMPKERFSAEFPKEGPSILRIQQVVRGDSAAYFCASSQLAGDTGELFFGEGSRLTVL.

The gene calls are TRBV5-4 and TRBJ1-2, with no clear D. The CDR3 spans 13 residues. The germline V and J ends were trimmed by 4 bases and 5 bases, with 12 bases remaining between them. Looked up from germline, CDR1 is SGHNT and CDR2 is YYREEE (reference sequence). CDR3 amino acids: CASSQQARYGYTF. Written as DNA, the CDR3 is TGTGCCAGCAGCCAGCAGGCTAGATATGGCTACACCTTC.

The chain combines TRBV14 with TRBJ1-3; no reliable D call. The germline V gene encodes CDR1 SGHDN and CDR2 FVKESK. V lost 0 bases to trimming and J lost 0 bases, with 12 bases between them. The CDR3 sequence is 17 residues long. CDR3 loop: CASSQEVGTSSGNTIYF. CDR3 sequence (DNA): TGTGCCAGCAGCCAAGAAGTTGGCACGAGCTCTGGAAACACCATATATTTT.

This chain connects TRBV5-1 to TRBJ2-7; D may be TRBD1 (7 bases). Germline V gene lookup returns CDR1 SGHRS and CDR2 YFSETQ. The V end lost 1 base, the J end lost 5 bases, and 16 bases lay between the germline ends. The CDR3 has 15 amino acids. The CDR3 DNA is TGCGCCAGCAGCTTGATCGGAGGGGGCCTTAACGAGCAGTACTTC. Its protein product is CASSLIGGGLNEQYF.

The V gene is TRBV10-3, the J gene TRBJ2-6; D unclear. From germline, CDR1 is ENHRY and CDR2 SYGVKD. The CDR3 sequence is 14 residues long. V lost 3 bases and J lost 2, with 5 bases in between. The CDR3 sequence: CAISEGAGANVLTF. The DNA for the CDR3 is TGTGCCATCAGTGAAGGTGCTGGGGCCAACGTCCTGACTTTC.

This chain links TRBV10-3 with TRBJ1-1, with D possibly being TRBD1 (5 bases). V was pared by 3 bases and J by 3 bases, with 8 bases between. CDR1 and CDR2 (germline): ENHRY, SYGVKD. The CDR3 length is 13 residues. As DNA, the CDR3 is TGTGCCATCAGTGACTGGGGGGACACTGAAGCTTTCTTT. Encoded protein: CAISDWGDTEAFF.

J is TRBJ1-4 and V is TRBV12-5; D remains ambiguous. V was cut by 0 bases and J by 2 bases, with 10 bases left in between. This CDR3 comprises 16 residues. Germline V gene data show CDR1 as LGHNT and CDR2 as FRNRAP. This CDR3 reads CASGLVTGNTNEKLFF. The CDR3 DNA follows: TGTGCTAGTGGTTTGGTTACGGGAAACACTAATGAAAAACTGTTTTTT.

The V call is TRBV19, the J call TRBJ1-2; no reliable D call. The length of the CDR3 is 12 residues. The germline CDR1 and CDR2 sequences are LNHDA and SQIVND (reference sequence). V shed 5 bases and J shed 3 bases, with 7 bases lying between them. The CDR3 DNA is TGTGCCAGTAGTCCCGACTACTATGGCTACACCTTC. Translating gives CASSPDYYGYTF.